The T cell receptor (beta chain) under discussion was sequenced for a study of blood T cell repertoires in COVID-19. Study-wide background: T cells, B-cell-depleted T cells, or PBMCs provided the cDNA or gDNA that served as material.

Clones were read by immunoSEQ multiplex PCR, and TCRdb kept only the in-frame ones, dropping some. The data hold 310,000 or so clones, with about 90% observed a single time. This study enrolled people aged 18 to 89 from around 26 US geographic areas. Researchers sorted participants into cohorts using their self-reported clinical history. Cohort 3 recovery required two negative PCRs, clearance, or symptom resolution. This CDR3 is 15 amino acids long. V lost 0 bases and J lost 6, with 12 bases in between. Germline lookup yields CDR1 LGHDT and CDR2 YNNKEL (reference sequence). V is TRBV3-1 (or the pseudogene TRBV3-2) and J is TRBJ1-5, with D tentatively TRBD1 (5 bases). The clonotype was recovered from a woman aged 25 to 39 who had recovered from COVID-19. Sequencing was carried out using PBMCs or T cells enriched from blood (not recorded which). CDR3: CASSQDVTVGQPQHF. CDR3 nucleotide sequence: TGTGCCAGCAGCCAAGATGTGACAGTAGGTCAGCCCCAGCATTTT.